One TCR beta chain is described in this entry. The data were taken from a study of blood T cell repertoires in COVID-19. Here immunoSEQ multiplex PCR was the method, and the copy in TCRdb shows in-frame clones only, minus some. This sample has about 170,000 clones; approximately 91% occur once, and the top ten carry approximately 0.56%. In germline, CDR1 is LGHNA, CDR2 YNFKEQ. The CDR3 length is 16 residues. With 0 bases removed from V and 5 bases from J, the gap between germline ends came to 17 bases. This clonotype was obtained from a man aged 45-60 years with acute or convalescent COVID-19. The sequenced sample was peripheral blood. This chain connects TRBV4-2 to TRBJ2-7, with D maybe TRBD2 (5 bases). The CDR3 region is CASSQDSGNQLDEQYF. The CDR3 DNA follows: TGTGCCAGCAGCCAAGATTCGGGGAATCAGCTCGACGAGCAGTACTTC.